This TCR beta chain was identified during a study of persistence of HIV-infected CD4 T cells. Study information: Up to roughly 180 mL blood was drawn at multiple time points; a couple of donors had single-time leukapheresis.

Study-wide results and limits: Antigen-responding cells were enriched for degenerate expanded CDR3beta sequences.

Germline values: CDR1 MNHEY, CDR2 SMNVEV (reference sequence). V was cut by 6 bases and J by 2 bases, with 14 bases left in between. This CDR3 is built from 15 residues. In regard to this clone: The antigen is unknown.

This was the immunoSEQ version 4 assay in survey mode. Generated by immunoSEQ multiplex PCR, the TCRdb table keeps only in-frame clones and is missing some. The data show about 40,000 clones, about 80% seen once. An overlapping HIV-1 Gag peptide pool stimulated these cells at about 0.94 ug/peptide/mL. Sorted nonresponding memory CD4+ T cells were CD40L-negative, CD69-negative, CD45RO-high. Plasma HIV-1 RNA stayed below 50 copies/mL for at least 4 years. The rearrangement joins TRBV27 to TRBJ1-5; D perhaps matches TRBD1 (6 bases). Sequenced material: CD4+ T cells sorted from PBMCs after roughly 18-hour stimulation, taken from a patient who received antiretroviral therapy. The TCR originated in an adult man with HIV who was CMV-seropositive. The CDR3 sequence is CASSEQGRRNQPQHF. The CDR3 DNA reads TGTGCCAGCAGCGAACAGGGAAGGCGCAATCAGCCCCAGCATTTT.